The clone carrying this TCR beta chain was seen just once. Clones were read by immunoSEQ multiplex PCR, and TCRdb kept only the in-frame ones, dropping some. This table has roughly 20,000 clones, about 85% appearing once. These data originate in a study of control samples from healthy donors and cancer patients. The CDR3 spans 15 residues. The V end lost 2 bases, the J end lost 8 bases, and 13 bases lay between the germline ends. Germline V CDR1 and CDR2: SNHLY, FYNNEI. This receptor was taken from a man in his sixties with colorectal cancer. The chain recombines TRBV2 with TRBJ1-6; D remains unclear. The sequenced material came from PBMCs. This CDR3 reads CASSELEGKDSPLHF. Written as DNA, the CDR3 is TGTGCCAGCAGTGAACTTGAAGGGAAGGATTCACCCCTCCACTTT.